This T cell receptor (beta chain) derives from a study of T cell changes during pregnancy in multiple sclerosis. The CDR3 consists of 13 residues. V lost 8 bases and J lost 3; bases outside the gene matches: 6. Germline V gene sequence: CDR1 SNHLY, CDR2 FYNNEI. Clones were sequenced by immunoSEQ multiplex PCR, and TCRdb holds only the in-frame ones, with some missing. The sample lists roughly 89,000 clones; over 85% were seen once. The chain is built from TRBV2 and TRBJ2-7, with 8 bases lining up with TRBD1. The sequence came from a female donor in good health, enrolled as a control in a pregnancy study. The material was peripheral blood, obtained after pregnancy. The CDR3 sequence is CASSDRGYYEQYF. For the CDR3, the DNA is TGTGCCAGCTCTGACAGGGGCTACTACGAGCAGTACTTC.